The TCR beta chain under discussion was sequenced for a study of blood T cell repertoires in COVID-19. Background on the study: The origin of the acute and convalescent COVID-19 samples was the United States, Italy and Spain.

Enrolled through a virtual design, the participants were between 18 and 89 years of age and came from 24 US areas. Clinical histories supplied by participants themselves formed the basis of cohort assignment. In the original analysis: Counts of nucleated cells, estimated from reference gene primer amplification, were obtained. The table came from immunoSEQ multiplex PCR; TCRdb's copy has only in-frame clones and leaves some out. The V and J calls and clone size are taken from that table; D and trimming were inferred from the DNA. Of under 500,000 clones in the sample, roughly 85% are singletons; the top ten hold approximately 2%. The CDR3 has 15 residues. Germline CDR1 and CDR2: SGHVS and FQNEAQ. Trimming removed 3 bases at V and 4 bases at J, with 16 bases between.

The chain combines TRBV7-8 with TRBJ2-7, with D possibly being TRBD1 (5 bases). The clonotype comes from a woman under 30 with acute COVID-19. Sequencing was performed on PBMCs or T cells enriched from blood (not recorded which). The CDR3 loop is CASSFSQGSGYEQYF. In DNA, the CDR3 is TGTGCCAGCAGCTTTTCTCAGGGTTCTGGTTACGAGCAGTACTTC.